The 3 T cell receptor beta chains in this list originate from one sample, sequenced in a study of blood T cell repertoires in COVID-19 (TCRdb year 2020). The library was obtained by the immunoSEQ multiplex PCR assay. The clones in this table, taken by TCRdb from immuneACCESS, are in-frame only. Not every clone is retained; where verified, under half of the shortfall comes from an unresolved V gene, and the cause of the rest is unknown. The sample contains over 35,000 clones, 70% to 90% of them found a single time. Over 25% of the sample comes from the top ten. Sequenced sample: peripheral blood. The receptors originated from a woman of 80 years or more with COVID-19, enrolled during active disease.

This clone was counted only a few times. The CDR3 nucleotides are TGTGCCAGCAGCTTCCCAGCCGGGAACGCGAACACCGGGGAGCTGTTTTTT. The encoded protein is CASSFPAGNANTGELFF. The chain joins TRBV7-2 to TRBJ2-2; the D gene is possibly TRBD2 (5 bases). Trimming left V 3 bases short and J 0 bases short, with 14 bases between. This CDR3 region has 17 residues. Germline V gene sequence: CDR1 SGHTA, CDR2 FQGNSA.

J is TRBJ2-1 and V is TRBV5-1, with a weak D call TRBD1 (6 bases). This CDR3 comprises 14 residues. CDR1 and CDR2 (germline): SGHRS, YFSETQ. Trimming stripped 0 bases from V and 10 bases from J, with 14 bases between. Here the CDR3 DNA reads TGCGCCAGCAGCTTGGGAGCAGGGGTCGGAGAGCAGTTCTTC. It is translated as CASSLGAGVGEQFF. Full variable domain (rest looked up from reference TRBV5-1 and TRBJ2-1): KAGVTQTPRYLIKTRGQQVTLSCSPISGHRSVSWYQQTPGQGLQFLFEYFSETQRNKGNFPGRFSGRQFSNSRSEMNVSTLELGDSALYLCASSLGAGVGEQFFGPGTRLTVL.

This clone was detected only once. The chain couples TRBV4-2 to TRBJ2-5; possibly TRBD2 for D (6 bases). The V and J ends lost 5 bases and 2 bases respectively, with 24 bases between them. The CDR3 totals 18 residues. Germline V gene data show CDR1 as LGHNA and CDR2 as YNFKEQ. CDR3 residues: CASSIKDPAGGRQETQYF. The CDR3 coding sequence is TGTGCCAGCAGCATAAAGGATCCAGCGGGCGGAAGACAAGAGACCCAGTACTTC.